This T cell receptor (beta chain) was observed in a study of response to subunit inactivated influenza vaccine. The CDR3 loop spans 15 amino acids. With V trimmed by 2 bases and J by 4 bases, 5 bases remained unmatched. In germline, CDR1 is MNHNS, CDR2 SASEGT. This clonotype has just a few counts. A single record per CDR3 protein comes from TCRdb applying MiXCR to the RT-PCR reads. The sample has about 170,000 distinct CDR3 sequences; 9.5% to 15% are singletons. This same sample was also part of a study on T cells expressing NK-cell markers. According to that study: Scientists made TCR beta cDNA using 5'RACE template switching with UMIs. Researchers got TCR beta repertoires out of sorted CD3+CD56+NKG2C+, CD3+CD56+NKG2C- and CD3+CD56-NKG2C+ T cells. In several experiments, sorting was restricted to alpha-beta TCR T cells by an anti-gamma-delta TCR antibody. NKG2C+ dominant clonotypes from over five donors made up about 1.0-7.5% of CD8+ T cells. Where several donors were concerned, these clonotypes also led the CD3+CD56-NKG2C+ fraction.

The J gene is TRBJ2-5, the V gene TRBV6-1; 9 bases map to TRBD1. This clonotype was obtained from a man aged 50 to 60 who received an inactivated influenza vaccine. The sequencing used CD8+ T cells sorted from PBMCs, collected less than 13 days after vaccination. The CDR3 DNA sequence: TGTGCCAGCAGTGAACTTCGGACAGGGGCAGAGACCCAGTACTTC. It specifies CASSELRTGAETQYF.